These T cell receptor beta chains were read from a single sample in a study of blood T cell repertoires in COVID-19. The assay was immunoSEQ multiplex PCR, and TCRdb's table has in-frame clones only and misses some. The sample comprises approximately 140,000 clones, 65% to 90% of which are singletons, and 3% to 4% rests with the top ten. Sequences were obtained from peripheral blood. These receptors originate from a man between 65 and 80 years old with acute or convalescent COVID-19. The CDR3 runs from the conserved cysteine through the conserved F or W. Fields, in order: clone size, J gene, D gene, V gene, CDR3 protein, CDR3 DNA. A D gene is named only where the DNA matches it firmly. Clone size is shown for a subset of rows, as once, few, many or a class of expanded clone.

>NA|TRBJ1-6|NA|TRBV6-5
CASSYSGQLHSPLHF
TGTGCCAGCAGTTACTCTGGACAGCTCCATTCACCCCTCCACTTT
>NA|TRBJ2-1|NA|TRBV6-6
CASRAGGKESEQFF
TGTGCCAGCAGGGCAGGGGGGAAGGAGAGTGAGCAGTTCTTC
>NA|TRBJ2-2|TRBD2|TRBV5-1
CASSLAPSGANTGELFF
TGCGCCAGCAGCTTGGCCCCTAGCGGGGCGAACACCGGGGAGCTGTTTTTT
>NA|TRBJ2-5|TRBD1|TRBV24-1
CATSESGQVETQYF
TGTGCCACCAGTGAGTCGGGACAGGTCGAGACCCAGTACTTC
>NA|TRBJ1-6|TRBD1|TRBV9
CASSPRQGTDSPLHF
TGTGCCAGCAGCCCCCGACAGGGTACGGATTCACCCCTCCACTTT
>NA|TRBJ1-1|NA|TRBV28
CASSFILGQTNTEAFF
TGTGCCAGCAGTTTCATACTTGGACAAACGAACACTGAAGCTTTCTTT
>NA|TRBJ2-7|NA|TRBV10-3
CAISESGGQIYEQYF
TGTGCCATCAGTGAGTCGGGGGGACAGATCTACGAGCAGTACTTC
>NA|TRBJ2-1|TRBD2|TRBV5-4
CASSPSGRAQEQFF
TGTGCCAGCAGCCCTAGCGGGAGGGCCCAGGAGCAGTTCTTC
>NA|TRBJ2-7|NA|TRBV19
CASRMSGAPYEQYF
TGTGCCAGTAGAATGAGCGGAGCCCCCTACGAGCAGTACTTC
>NA|TRBJ2-1|TRBD2|TRBV27
CASSFFGSGRGGNEQFF
TGTGCCAGCAGTTTCTTTGGTAGCGGGAGGGGGGGCAATGAGCAGTTCTTC
>NA|TRBJ2-2|NA|TRBV7-8
CASSQTGVTGELFF
TGTGCCAGCAGCCAGACAGGTGTCACCGGGGAGCTGTTTTTT
>once|TRBJ1-4|NA|TRBV27
CASRMQGTNEKLFF
TGTGCCAGCAGAATGCAGGGGACTAATGAAAAACTGTTTTTT
>NA|TRBJ2-7|TRBD1|TRBV6-5
CASNLGQGIYEQYF
TGTGCCAGCAACCTGGGACAGGGGATCTACGAGCAGTACTTC
>NA|TRBJ2-7|NA|TRBV27
CASRAPQGRERFDEQYF
TGTGCCAGCAGAGCCCCCCAGGGGCGGGAGAGGTTCGACGAGCAGTACTTC
>NA|TRBJ2-7|TRBD2|TRBV14
CASAGVYEQYF
TGTGCCAGTGCGGGAGTCTACGAGCAGTACTTC
>NA|TRBJ2-4|NA|TRBV7-2
CASSSYTGTPGTIQYF
TGTGCCAGCAGCTCGTACACCGGGACACCAGGAACCATTCAGTACTTC
>NA|TRBJ1-2|TRBD1|TRBV6-4
CASSDYGTGKIGGYTF
TGTGCCAGCAGTGACTACGGGACAGGGAAGATTGGTGGCTACACCTTC
>NA|TRBJ2-5|TRBD1|TRBV5-8
CASIKLRGPQETQYF
TGTGCCAGCATCAAATTAAGGGGGCCCCAAGAGACCCAGTACTTC
>NA|TRBJ2-1|NA|TRBV18
CASSRQGASAYNEQFF
TGTGCCAGCTCACGGCAGGGTGCTAGCGCCTACAATGAGCAGTTCTTC
>once|TRBJ2-3|NA|TRBV13
CASSDNRGGTDTQYF
TGTGCCAGCAGCGACAACAGGGGGGGTACAGATACGCAGTATTTT
>NA|TRBJ2-7|TRBD1|TRBV27
CASSFGQGVSYEQYF
TGTGCCAGCAGTTTCGGACAGGGGGTTTCCTACGAGCAGTACTTC
>NA|TRBJ2-7|TRBD2|TRBV6-6
CASSDPGTSGDEQYF
TGTGCCAGCAGTGACCCCGGGACTAGCGGTGACGAGCAGTACTTC
>NA|TRBJ2-1|NA|TRBV3-1/TRBV3-2
CASSLQPLWSNEQFF
TGTGCCAGCAGCCTCCAGCCCCTATGGAGTAATGAGCAGTTCTTC
>NA|TRBJ2-1|TRBD2|TRBV6-5
CASSYLAGEGNEQFF
TGTGCCAGCAGTTACCTAGCGGGAGAGGGCAATGAGCAGTTCTTC
>NA|TRBJ1-2|TRBD1|TRBV6-5
CASTQDRDWANGYTF
TGTGCCAGCACCCAAGACAGGGATTGGGCCAATGGCTACACCTTC
>NA|TRBJ2-4|TRBD2|TRBV15
CATSRDLLAGETDIQYF
TGTGCCACCAGCAGAGATTTACTAGCGGGAGAAACGGACATTCAGTACTTC
>NA|TRBJ2-3|TRBD2|TRBV28
CASSFGAGISTDTQYF
TGTGCCAGCAGTTTTGGAGCGGGGATTAGCACAGATACGCAGTATTTT
>once|TRBJ1-4|TRBD1|TRBV6-5
CASSWTGARTNEKLFF
TGTGCCAGCAGTTGGACAGGGGCGAGGACTAATGAAAAACTGTTTTTT
>NA|TRBJ2-3|TRBD2|TRBV7-2
CASSLVGTLAGATDTQYF
TGTGCCAGCAGCTTAGTAGGAACACTAGCGGGAGCCACAGATACGCAGTATTTT
>few|TRBJ1-1|NA|TRBV7-3
CASSPNTVNTEAFF
TGTGCCAGCAGCCCCAATACGGTGAACACTGAAGCTTTCTTT
>once|TRBJ1-2|NA|TRBV3-1/TRBV3-2
CASSQGTLGGYTF
TGTGCCAGCAGCCAGGGGACATTGGGTGGCTACACCTTC
>NA|TRBJ1-4|TRBD1|TRBV5-1
CASSSRTGQNEKLFF
TGCGCCAGCAGCTCCAGGACAGGACAGAATGAAAAACTGTTTTTT
>NA|TRBJ2-3|NA|TRBV25-1
CASSESTDTQYF
TGTGCCAGCAGTGAATCTACAGATACGCAGTATTTT
>once|TRBJ2-7|NA|TRBV7-9
CASSFQGREQYF
TGTGCCAGCAGCTTCCAGGGTCGCGAGCAGTACTTC
>NA|TRBJ2-7|TRBD1|TRBV28
CASFKGTGRFEQYF
TGTGCCAGCTTTAAAGGGACAGGGCGGTTCGAGCAGTACTTC
>NA|TRBJ2-7|TRBD2|TRBV28
CASSPGLAQAYYEQYF
TGTGCCAGCAGTCCGGGACTAGCTCAAGCCTACTACGAGCAGTACTTC
>once|TRBJ2-1|TRBD2|TRBV6-4
CASSDSFGTSRLNEQFF
TGTGCCAGCAGTGACTCTTTTGGGACTAGCCGGCTCAATGAGCAGTTCTTC
>NA|TRBJ1-1|NA|TRBV5-5
CASSPRGDMNTEAFF
TGTGCCAGCAGCCCCCGGGGAGACATGAACACTGAAGCTTTCTTT
>NA|TRBJ1-4|TRBD1|TRBV18
CASSLSEPDRGRPTDEKLFF
TGTGCCAGCTCACTTTCAGAGCCGGACAGGGGGAGACCAACGGATGAAAAACTGTTTTTT
>NA|TRBJ1-1|NA|TRBV10-2
CASSTYRENTEAFF
TGCGCCAGCAGTACATACAGGGAGAACACTGAAGCTTTCTTT
>NA|TRBJ2-7|NA|TRBV27
CASSPGTPSSEQYF
TGTGCCAGCAGTCCCGGGACTCCCTCCTCCGAGCAGTACTTC
>NA|TRBJ2-1|TRBD1|TRBV5-1
CASSLGQGAYNEQFF
TGCGCCAGCAGCTTGGGACAGGGGGCTTACAATGAGCAGTTCTTC
>NA|TRBJ2-3|TRBD2|TRBV15
CATSRLAGDTQYF
TGTGCCACCAGCAGACTAGCGGGAGATACGCAGTATTTT
>NA|TRBJ2-2|TRBD2|TRBV29-1
CSVRAGGYTGELFF
TGCAGCGTCCGAGCGGGAGGGTACACCGGGGAGCTGTTTTTT
>NA|TRBJ1-6|TRBD1|TRBV28
CASSLLTGGVTNSPLHF
TGTGCCAGCAGTTTGCTTACAGGGGGCGTTACGAATTCACCCCTCCACTTT
>NA|TRBJ1-1|TRBD1|TRBV19
CASTKQGEGAEAFF
TGTGCCAGTACCAAACAGGGGGAGGGGGCTGAAGCTTTCTTT
>NA|TRBJ2-5|TRBD2|TRBV19
CASSILAGGGQETQYF
TGTGCCAGTAGTATACTAGCGGGAGGTGGCCAAGAGACCCAGTACTTC
>NA|TRBJ2-2|NA|TRBV24-1
CATSGTGREFGELFF
TGTGCCACCAGTGGCACAGGGCGGGAGTTCGGGGAGCTGTTTTTT
>NA|TRBJ2-5|TRBD1|TRBV7-2
CASSLATGVVQETQYF
TGTGCCAGCAGCTTAGCGACAGGGGTGGTCCAAGAGACCCAGTACTTC
>once|TRBJ2-1|TRBD1|TRBV19
CASSPPGTGAGNEQFF
TGTGCCAGTAGCCCTCCCGGGACAGGGGCCGGGAATGAGCAGTTCTTC
>NA|TRBJ2-1|TRBD2|TRBV7-8
CASMLLAGVYNEQFF
TGTGCCAGCATGCTACTAGCGGGAGTTTACAATGAGCAGTTCTTC
>NA|TRBJ1-2|TRBD1|TRBV10-2
CASSFGQGDGYTF
TGCGCCAGCAGTTTCGGACAGGGGGATGGCTACACCTTC
>few|TRBJ1-6|NA|TRBV15
CATSNRDYNSPLHF
TGTGCCACCAGCAACCGGGACTATAATTCACCCCTCCACTTT
>NA|TRBJ2-1|TRBD2|TRBV4-2
CASSHAGTSATEQFF
TGTGCCAGCAGCCATGCCGGGACTAGCGCGACTGAGCAGTTCTTC
>NA|TRBJ2-3|NA|TRBV5-1
CASSLAGVTQYF
TGCGCCAGCAGCTTGGCGGGAGTTACGCAGTATTTT
>NA|TRBJ1-2|NA|TRBV11-2
CASSLGGGAPNYGYTF
TGTGCCAGCAGCTTAGGAGGCGGGGCTCCAAACTATGGCTACACCTTC
>NA|TRBJ2-5|TRBD1|TRBV2
CASSEEQGLGETQYF
TGTGCCAGCAGTGAAGAACAGGGGCTGGGGGAGACCCAGTACTTC
>NA|TRBJ2-1|NA|TRBV19
CASSWSSEASSYNEQFF
TGTGCCAGTAGTTGGTCCTCAGAGGCGAGCTCCTACAATGAGCAGTTCTTC
>once|TRBJ2-3|NA|TRBV27
CASSTLGTDTQYF
TGTGCCAGCAGCACACTAGGGACAGATACGCAGTATTTT